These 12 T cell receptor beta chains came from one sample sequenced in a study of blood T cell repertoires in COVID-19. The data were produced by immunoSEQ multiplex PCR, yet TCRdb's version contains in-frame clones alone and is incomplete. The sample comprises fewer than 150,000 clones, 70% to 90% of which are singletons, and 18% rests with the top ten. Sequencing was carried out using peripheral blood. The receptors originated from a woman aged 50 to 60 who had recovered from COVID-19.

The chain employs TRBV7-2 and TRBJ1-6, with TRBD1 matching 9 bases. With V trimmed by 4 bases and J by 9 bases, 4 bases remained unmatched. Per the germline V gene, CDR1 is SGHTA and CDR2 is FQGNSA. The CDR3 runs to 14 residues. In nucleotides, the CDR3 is TGTGCCAGCAGCTCCGACAGGGGGGGTTCACCCCTCCACTTT. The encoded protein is CASSSDRGGSPLHF.

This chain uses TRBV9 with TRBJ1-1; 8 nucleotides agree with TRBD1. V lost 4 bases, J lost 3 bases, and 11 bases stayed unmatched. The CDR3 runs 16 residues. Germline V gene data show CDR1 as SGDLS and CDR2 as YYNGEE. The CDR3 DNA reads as TGTGCCAGCAGCCGAGCAGGGGGCGCGCCGGACACTGAAGCTTTCTTT. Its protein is CASSRAGGAPDTEAFF.

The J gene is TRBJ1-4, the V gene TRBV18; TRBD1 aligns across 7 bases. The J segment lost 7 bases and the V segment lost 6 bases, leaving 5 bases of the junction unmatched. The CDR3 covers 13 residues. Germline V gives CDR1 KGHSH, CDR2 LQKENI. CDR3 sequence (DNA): TGTGCCAGCTCCGAGGGACAGAGTGAAAAACTGTTTTTT. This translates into CASSEGQSEKLFF.

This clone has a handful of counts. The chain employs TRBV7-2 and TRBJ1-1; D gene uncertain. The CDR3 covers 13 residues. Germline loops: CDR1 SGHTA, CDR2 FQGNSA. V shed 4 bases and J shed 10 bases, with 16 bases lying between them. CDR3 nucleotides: TGTGCCAGCAGCTCCTTTCGAGGCTTTGGAGCTTTCTTT. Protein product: CASSSFRGFGAFF.

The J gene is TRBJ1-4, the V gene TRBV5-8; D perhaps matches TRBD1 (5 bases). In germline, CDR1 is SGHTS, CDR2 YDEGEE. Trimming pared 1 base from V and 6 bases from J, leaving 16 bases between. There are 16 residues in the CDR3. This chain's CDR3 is CASSLISGRGYEKLFF. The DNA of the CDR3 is TGTGCCAGCAGCTTGATTTCGGGTCGGGGGTATGAAAAACTGTTTTTT.

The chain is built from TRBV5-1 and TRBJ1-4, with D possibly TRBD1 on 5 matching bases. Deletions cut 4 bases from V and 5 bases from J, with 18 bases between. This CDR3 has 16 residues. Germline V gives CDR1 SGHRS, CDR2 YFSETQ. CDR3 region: CASSPRPPGLNEKLFF. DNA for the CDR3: TGCGCCAGCAGCCCGAGGCCCCCAGGGCTCAATGAAAAACTGTTTTTT. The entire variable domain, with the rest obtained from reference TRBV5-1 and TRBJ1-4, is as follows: KAGVTQTPRYLIKTRGQQVTLSCSPISGHRSVSWYQQTPGQGLQFLFEYFSETQRNKGNFPGRFSGRQFSNSRSEMNVSTLELGDSALYLCASSPRPPGLNEKLFFGSGTQLSVL.

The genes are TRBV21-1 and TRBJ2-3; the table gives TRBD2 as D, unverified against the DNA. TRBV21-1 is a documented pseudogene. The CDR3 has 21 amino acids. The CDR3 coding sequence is TGTGCCAGCAGCAAAGCCCGACCTCCGGGACTAGCGGGAAAAAGCGCAGATACGCAGTATTTT. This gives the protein CASSKARPPGLAGKSADTQYF.

The CDR3: CASSPVRYSEQFF. DNA for the CDR3: TGTGCCAGCTCACCCGTACGTTATAGTGAGCAGTTCTTC. This chain links TRBV18 with TRBJ2-1; D not certain. This CDR3 is built from 13 residues. Trimming took 3 bases from V and 9 from J, leaving 12 bases between them. In germline, CDR1 is KGHSH, CDR2 LQKENI.

The CDR3 is CASRLGQHYGYTF. DNA of the CDR3: TGCGCCAGCAGACTCGGACAGCACTATGGCTACACCTTC. The J gene is TRBJ1-2, the V gene TRBV10-2; TRBD1 is a possible D gene (6 bases). CDR1 WSHSY and CDR2 SAAADI come from the germline V gene. V was shortened by 6 bases and J by 3 bases, with 11 bases between the two germline ends. The CDR3 length is 13 residues.

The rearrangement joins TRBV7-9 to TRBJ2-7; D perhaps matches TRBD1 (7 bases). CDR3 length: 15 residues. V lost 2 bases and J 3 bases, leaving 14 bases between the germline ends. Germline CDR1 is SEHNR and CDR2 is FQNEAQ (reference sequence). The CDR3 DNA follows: TGTGCCAGCAGCTTAAAAGCAGGGGGGAACTACGAGCAGTACTTC. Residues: CASSLKAGGNYEQYF.

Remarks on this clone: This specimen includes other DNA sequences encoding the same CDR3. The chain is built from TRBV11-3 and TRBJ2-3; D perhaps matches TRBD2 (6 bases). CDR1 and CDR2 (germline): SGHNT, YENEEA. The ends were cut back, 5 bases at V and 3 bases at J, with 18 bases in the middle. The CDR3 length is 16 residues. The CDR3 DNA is TGTGCCAGCAGCCCCTTCGGAGGGATGAGTACAGATACGCAGTATTTT. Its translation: CASSPFGGMSTDTQYF.

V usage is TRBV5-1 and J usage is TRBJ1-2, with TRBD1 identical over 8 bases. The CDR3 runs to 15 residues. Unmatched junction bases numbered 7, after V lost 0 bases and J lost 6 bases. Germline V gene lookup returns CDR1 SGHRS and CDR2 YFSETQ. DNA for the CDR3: TGCGCCAGCAGCTTGGAAGGACAGGGTCTCCATGGCTACACCTTC. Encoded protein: CASSLEGQGLHGYTF.